The source of this TCR beta chain is a study of T cells after yellow fever vaccination. This clonotype was recorded many times. TCRdb ran MiXCR on the 5' RACE reads and lists one entry per CDR3 protein. Here the sample spans around 310,000 distinct CDR3 sequences, 3% to 4.5% being singletons. V dropped 2 bases and J dropped 5 bases, with 15 bases sitting between them. This CDR3 region has 15 residues. Per germline, CDR1 MNHNS and CDR2 SASEGT. The gene calls are TRBV6-1 and TRBJ2-5; either TRBD1 or TRBD2 may fit D (6 bases each). The sequenced sample was PBMCs, obtained on the day of the yellow fever booster vaccination. This receptor was identified in a man aged 18-30 years who received the YFV17D yellow fever vaccine. The CDR3, as DNA: TGTGCCAGCAGTGAAATCCCGGGGGCGTGGGAGACCCAGTACTTC. Amino acids: CASSEIPGAWETQYF.